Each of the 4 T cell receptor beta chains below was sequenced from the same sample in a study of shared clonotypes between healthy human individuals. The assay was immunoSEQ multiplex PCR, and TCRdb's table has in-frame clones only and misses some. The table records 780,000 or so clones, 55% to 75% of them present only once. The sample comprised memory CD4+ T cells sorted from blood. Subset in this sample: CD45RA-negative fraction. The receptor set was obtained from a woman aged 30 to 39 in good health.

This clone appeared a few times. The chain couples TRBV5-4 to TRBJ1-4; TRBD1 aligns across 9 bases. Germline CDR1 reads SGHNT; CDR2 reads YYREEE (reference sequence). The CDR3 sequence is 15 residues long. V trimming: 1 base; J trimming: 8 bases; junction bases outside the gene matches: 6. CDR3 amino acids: CASSLMGQGREKLFF. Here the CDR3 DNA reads TGTGCCAGCAGCTTGATGGGACAGGGAAGAGAAAAACTGTTTTTT.

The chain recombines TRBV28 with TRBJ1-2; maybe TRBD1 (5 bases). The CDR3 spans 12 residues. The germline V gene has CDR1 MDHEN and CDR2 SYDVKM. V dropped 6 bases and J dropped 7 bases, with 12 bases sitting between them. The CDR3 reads CASRRPGGGYTF. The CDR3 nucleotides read TGTGCCAGCAGGAGACCCGGGGGTGGCTACACCTTC.

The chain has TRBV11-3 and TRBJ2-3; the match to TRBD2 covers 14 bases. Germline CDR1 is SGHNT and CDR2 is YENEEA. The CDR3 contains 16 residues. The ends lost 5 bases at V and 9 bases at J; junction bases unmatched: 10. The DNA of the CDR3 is TGTGCCAGCAGCCCGCGACTAGCGGGAGGGGGTATAACGCAGTATTTT. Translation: CASSPRLAGGGITQYF.

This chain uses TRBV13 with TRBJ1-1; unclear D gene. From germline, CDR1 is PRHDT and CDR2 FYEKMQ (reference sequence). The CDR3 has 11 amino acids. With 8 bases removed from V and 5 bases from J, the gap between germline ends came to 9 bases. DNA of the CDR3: TGTGCCAGCGGCCCGGGGACTGAAGCTTTCTTT. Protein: CASGPGTEAFF.